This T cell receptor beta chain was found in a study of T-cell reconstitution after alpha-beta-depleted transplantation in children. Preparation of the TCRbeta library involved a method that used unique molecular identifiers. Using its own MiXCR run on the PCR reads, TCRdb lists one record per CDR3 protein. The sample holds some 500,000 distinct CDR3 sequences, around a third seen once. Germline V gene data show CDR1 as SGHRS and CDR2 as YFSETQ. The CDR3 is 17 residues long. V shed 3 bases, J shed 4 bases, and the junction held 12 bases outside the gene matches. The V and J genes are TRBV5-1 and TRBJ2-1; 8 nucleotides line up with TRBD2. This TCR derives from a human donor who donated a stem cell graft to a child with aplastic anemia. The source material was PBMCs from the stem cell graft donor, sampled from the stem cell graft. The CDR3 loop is CASSWGGAGLGYNEQFF. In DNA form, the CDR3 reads TGCGCCAGCAGCTGGGGCGGGGCGGGACTAGGATACAATGAGCAGTTCTTC. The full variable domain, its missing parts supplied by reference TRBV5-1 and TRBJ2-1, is KAGVTQTPRYLIKTRGQQVTLSCSPISGHRSVSWYQQTPGQGLQFLFEYFSETQRNKGNFPGRFSGRQFSNSRSEMNVSTLELGDSALYLCASSWGGAGLGYNEQFFGPGTRLTVL.